The source of this T cell receptor beta chain is a study of neurological immune-mediated disorders. As concerns this clonotype: The antigen is unknown. Since a much larger clone is just one base distant, this may be a read error.

The CDR3 extends over 15 amino acids. Germline V CDR1 and CDR2: SGHRS, YFSETQ. Unsorted libraries were generated from 2 million PBMCs. These cells had been stored in RNAlater at -80 C. cDNA synthesis was performed by 5'RACE with 10-nucleotide random UMIs. From 15-18 subjects, every sequencing run obtained over 190 million TCR-beta sequences. TCRdb called the 5' RACE reads again in MiXCR, with one record for every CDR3 protein. The data show around 26,000 distinct CDR3 sequences, with about 6.9% seen just once and just under 9% held by the top ten. The study's findings and limits: There were no CDR3 amino acid sequences shared by expanded clones across subjects, a result suggesting private repertoires in all groups.

The clonotype was recovered from a woman aged 45 to 65 in good health. V is TRBV5-1 and J is TRBJ1-1, with D possibly being TRBD1 (6 bases). Sequences were obtained from PBMCs. The DNA of the CDR3 is TGCGCCAGCAGCCCGGACAGCCGGAGGAACACTGTAGCTTTCTTT. Translated: CASSPDSRRNTVAFF.